The following is a T cell receptor (beta chain) sequence with its context. This clone was recorded only once. There is no known antigen for this receptor. No base quality information exists; no much larger clone differs at one position. This sample was included in a study of blood T cell repertoires in COVID-19 (dated by TCRdb to the early 2020s). Concerning the study at large: The collaborator samples originated in the United States, Italy and Spain and spanned the acute and convalescent phases of COVID-19. The material from the prospective study consisted of cDNA or gDNA derived from T cells, B-cell-depleted T cells, or PBMCs. Subjects who had been exposed to COVID-19, were actively infected with it, or had recovered from it provided the deeply sampled blood TCRbeta repertoires that made up the dataset. The repertoires were released in a freely available public database meant as a resource for research on the immune response to SARS-CoV-2. The samples were drawn from the first 160 participants of the ongoing ImmuneRACE study and from under 1,500 subjects provided by 6 global collaborators. The sample metadata nearly always contained a de-identified subject ID, COVID-19 status, age in years and sex. Where available, HLA class I and class II types were taken from metadata supplied by the sample provider and were not determined by assay-based typing. The paper as a whole reports these results and caveats: How much clinical and demographic metadata was included differed by source and by participant, and the metadata was provided uncurated.

TCRbeta CDR3 regions were amplified from genomic DNA by means of the immunoSEQ Assay, a bias-controlled multiplex PCR. The authors' analysis ran thus. Nucleated cell counts per sample were estimated from amplification of reference gene primers within the assay. Sequence reads were collapsed and filtered to measure the absolute abundance of every unique TCRbeta CDR3 rearrangement. For each sample, productive Simpson clonality was calculated by taking the square root of Simpson's diversity index across productive rearrangements. Imported from immuneACCESS, the table was reduced by TCRdb to in-frame sequences with V and J called. These copies leave out some clones; in studies compared against another copy, an unresolved V gene accounts for under half, and the cause of the remainder is not known. That table gives V, J and clone size, and the DNA gave D and trimming. This sample gives under 120,000 clones in total; roughly four fifths of them show up just once. The top ten constitute 20% of the sample.

Whole blood was collected in K2EDTA tubes by collaborating institutions according to the institutions' own protocols. Collaborator samples were shipped for TCRbeta analysis as frozen whole blood, isolated PBMCs, or DNA extracted from either sample type. V loses 2 bases of germline sequence and J loses 1 base, and the interval between the two ends is 8 bases. CDR1 and CDR2 are drawn from the germline V gene (reference sequence): SEHNR, FQNEAQ. The CDR3 measures 14 amino acids from cysteine to phenylalanine. Only the CDR3 region is kept as DNA, spanning 42 bases read in frame from base 1. Material for sequencing was peripheral blood. The chain was built from TRBV7-9 and TRBJ2-5, and perhaps TRBD2 as D gene, on 6 matching bases. This clonotype was sampled from a man between 65 and 85 years old with active or convalescent COVID-19. The encoded CDR3 is CASSLLASQETQYF. The nucleotides are TGTGCCAGCAGCTTACTAGCGAGCCAAGAGACCCAGTACTTC.